The 27 T cell receptor beta chains in this list originate from one sample, sequenced in a study of cytomegalovirus exposure and HLA in healthy donors. 60 Vbeta and 13 Jbeta primers were used in PCR. Libraries were prepared by immunoSEQ multiplex PCR; TCRdb keeps only in-frame clonotypes and omits some of them. The sample carries roughly 220,000 clones, 65% to 85% recorded once. The specimen was PBMCs. All receptors come from a man aged 45-60 years in good health and CMV-seronegative.

J is TRBJ2-5 and V is TRBV2; D perhaps matches TRBD2 (6 bases). Germline-derived CDR1 and CDR2 are SNHLY and FYNNEI. This CDR3 contains 12 residues. V dropped 10 bases and J dropped 4 bases, with 13 bases sitting between them. The CDR3 bases are TGTGCCAAAAAGGAGGGCGGAGAGACCCAGTACTTC. It yields the protein CAKKEGGETQYF. The complete variable domain, with remaining parts taken from reference TRBV2 and TRBJ2-5, reads EPEVTQTPSHQVTQMGQEVILRCVPISNHLYFYWYRQILGQKVEFLVSFYNNEISEKSEIFDDQFSVERPDGSNFTLKIRSTKLEDSAMYFCAKKEGGETQYFGPGTRLLVL.

The genes are TRBV27 and TRBJ2-7; TRBD2 aligns across 7 bases. The germline CDR1 and CDR2 sequences are MNHEY and SMNVEV (reference sequence). V dropped 0 bases and J dropped 3; count of bases not matched to a gene: 2. The CDR3 loop spans 14 amino acids. CDR3 region: CASSLSRGSYEQYF. The CDR3 DNA sequence: TGTGCCAGCAGTTTATCTCGCGGGAGCTACGAGCAGTACTTC.

The chain uses TRBV5-1 and TRBJ2-5; TRBD1 matches at 7 bases. Unmatched junction bases numbered 6, after V lost 2 bases and J lost 5 bases. CDR3 length equals 14 residues. Germline lookup yields CDR1 SGHRS and CDR2 YFSETQ. This chain's CDR3 is CASSFDRELETQYF. For the CDR3, the DNA is TGCGCCAGCAGCTTCGACAGGGAATTGGAGACCCAGTACTTC.

The chain carries TRBV7-3 and TRBJ2-2, with 8 bases identical to TRBD1. CDR1 is SGHTA and CDR2 is FQGTGA in the germline V gene. The CDR3 is 15 amino acids. V gave up 5 bases and J gave up 1 base; unmatched junction bases: 3. The CDR3 DNA sequence: TGTGCCAGCAGCCACGGACAGGGGAACACCGGGGAGCTGTTTTTT. It translates to CASSHGQGNTGELFF.

The table lists this clone with a few counts. The V and J genes are TRBV28 and TRBJ2-1, with 9 nucleotides matching TRBD1. This CDR3 region has 17 residues. CDR1 and CDR2 (germline): MDHEN, SYDVKM. J lost 2 bases, V lost 3 bases, and 8 bases had no gene match. CDR3 in amino acids: CASSFLGQGRTYNEQFF. CDR3 coding DNA: TGTGCCAGCAGTTTCTTAGGACAGGGGAGGACCTACAATGAGCAGTTCTTC.

The rearrangement uses TRBV7-9 and TRBJ1-4; tentative D call: TRBD1 (5 bases). Germline V gene sequence: CDR1 SEHNR, CDR2 FQNEAQ (reference sequence). This CDR3 region has 17 residues. Trimming shortened V by 5 bases and J by 0 bases, and 16 bases separated the two germline ends. The CDR3 protein is CASSLRGGTATNEKLFF. In DNA, the CDR3 is TGTGCCAGCAGCCTCCGGGGAGGGACCGCAACTAATGAAAAACTGTTTTTT.

The chain employs TRBV7-3 and TRBJ2-7; the match to TRBD1 covers 9 bases. Unmatched junction bases numbered 3, after V lost 0 bases and J lost 0 bases. The V gene's germline CDR1 is SGHTA and CDR2 FQGTGA. The CDR3 length is 16 residues. CDR3 region: CASSLTGTGSSYEQYF. CDR3 bases: TGTGCCAGCAGCTTAACCGGGACAGGGAGCTCCTACGAGCAGTACTTC.

V and J are TRBV28 and TRBJ1-2, with 7 bases identical to TRBD1. J lost 6 bases, V lost 6 bases, and 13 bases had no gene match. The V gene's germline CDR1 is MDHEN and CDR2 SYDVKM. The CDR3 contains 15 residues. CDR3 in amino acids: CASSPRDRPIHGYTF. In DNA, the CDR3 is TGTGCCAGCAGCCCTCGGGACAGACCAATCCATGGCTACACCTTC.

V is TRBV4-2 and J is TRBJ2-1, with D possibly TRBD2 on 6 matching bases. V lost 0 bases, J lost 6 bases, and 12 bases lay in between. This CDR3 has 15 residues. Looked up from germline, CDR1 is LGHNA and CDR2 is YNFKEQ. CDR3 protein: CASSQEELGGNEQFF. In DNA, the CDR3 is TGTGCCAGCAGCCAAGAGGAGTTGGGAGGCAATGAGCAGTTCTTC.

V gene TRBV30 combines with J gene TRBJ1-1, with TRBD1 matching 7 bases. Per the germline V gene, CDR1 is GTSNPN and CDR2 is SVGIG (reference sequence). Trimming cost V 5 bases and J 8 bases; bases outside gene matches: 20. The CDR3 totals 16 residues. CDR3 in DNA: TGTGCCTGGGGGCGGGGTTCGACAGGGTCGAAGACGGAAGCTTTCTTT. This codes for CAWGRGSTGSKTEAFF.

The chain is built from TRBV28 and TRBJ2-3, with 10 bases fitting TRBD2. The germline V gene has CDR1 MDHEN and CDR2 SYDVKM. This CDR3 spans 16 amino acids. Trimming removed 7 bases from V and 2 bases from J; junction bases left unmatched: 9. The DNA for the CDR3 is TGTGCCAGCAAAGACAGGACTAGCGGTTTCACAGATACGCAGTATTTT. The encoded protein is CASKDRTSGFTDTQYF.

The CDR3 nucleotides read TGTGCCAGCAGCTTAGTGAGCGGGACAGGGATAAGAAATGAGCAGTTCTTC. Its protein is CASSLVSGTGIRNEQFF. The chain carries TRBV11-3 and TRBJ2-1; 9 bases agree with TRBD1. J lost 7 bases, V lost 1 base, and 11 bases had no gene match. The V gene's germline CDR1 is SGHNT and CDR2 YENEEA. CDR3 length equals 17 residues.

With respect to this clone: Germline is not matched at one junction end, which may reflect a read error. The chain recombines TRBV7-7 with TRBJ2-1; D uncertain. The CDR3 is 14 amino acids. CDR1 is SSHAT and CDR2 is FNYEAQ in the germline V gene (reference sequence). Here the CDR3 DNA reads TGTGCTAGCAGCCCCTCGACTGGGTACAATGAGCAGTTCTTC. Its translation: CASSPSTGYNEQFF.

The V call is TRBV28, the J call TRBJ1-2; TRBD1 might be the D (5 bases). Germline V CDR1 and CDR2: MDHEN, SYDVKM. V lost 3 bases and J lost 2, with 13 bases in between. The CDR3 consists of 15 residues. As DNA, the CDR3 is TGTGCCAGCAGTTTTCCGGTGACAGCGAACTATGGCTACACCTTC. Translated: CASSFPVTANYGYTF.

The chain combines TRBV4-1 with TRBJ2-7; TRBD1 might be the D (6 bases). This CDR3 contains 13 residues. Germline V gene lookup returns CDR1 MGHRA and CDR2 YSYEKL. Trimming took 1 base from V and 5 from J, leaving 9 bases between them. CDR3 amino acids: CASSQAQGDEQYF. In DNA form, the CDR3 reads TGCGCCAGCAGCCAAGCACAGGGAGACGAGCAGTACTTC.

This clone has more than one count but fewer than ten. The V call is TRBV6-1, the J call TRBJ1-4; TRBD1 agrees at 9 bases. CDR3 length: 16 residues. V was pared by 4 bases and J by 8 bases, with 11 bases of the junction left unmatched. Germline CDR1 MNHNS, CDR2 SASEGT. The DNA for the CDR3 is TGTGCCAGCAGTGCCCAGGTGGGACAGGGTCGGGAAAAACTGTTTTTT. It codes for CASSAQVGQGREKLFF.

The J gene is TRBJ1-5, the V gene TRBV2; D not certain. Germline V gene lookup returns CDR1 SNHLY and CDR2 FYNNEI. Trimming shortened V by 4 bases and J by 2 bases, and 9 bases separated the two germline ends. CDR3 size: 14 residues. This chain's CDR3 is CASSVEGGNQPQHF. CDR3 sequence (DNA): TGTGCCAGCAGTGTCGAGGGAGGCAATCAGCCCCAGCATTTT.

The chain uses TRBV19 and TRBJ1-2; TRBD1 agrees at 11 bases. The CDR3 spans 15 residues. Unmatched junction bases numbered 9, after V lost 6 bases and J lost 6 bases. The germline V gene has CDR1 LNHDA and CDR2 SQIVND (reference sequence). DNA for the CDR3: TGTGCCAGTAGCGGACAGGGGGCGGTCGGGAATGGCTACACCTTC. It is translated as CASSGQGAVGNGYTF. The variable domain in full, with the rest retrieved from reference TRBV19 and TRBJ1-2, is DGGITQSPKYLFRKEGQNVTLSCEQNLNHDAMYWYRQDPGQGLRLIYYSQIVNDFQKGDIAEGYSVSREKKESFPLTVTSAQKNPTAFYLCASSGQGAVGNGYTFGSGTRLTVV.

This chain uses TRBV2 with TRBJ2-5; unclear D gene. The J call may be wrong; the DNA end is better matched by TRBJ2-7. Germline CDR1 reads SNHLY; CDR2 reads FYNNEI. The CDR3 spans 12 residues. This CDR3 reads CASSVLSYEQYF. The CDR3 nucleotides are TGTGCCAGCAGTGTCCTTAGCTACGAGCAGTACTTC.

The chain uses TRBV30 and TRBJ1-5, with D tentatively TRBD1 (5 bases). The germline V gene has CDR1 GTSNPN and CDR2 SVGIG (reference sequence). CDR3 size: 15 residues. V lost 0 bases to trimming and J lost 3 bases, with 12 bases between them. The CDR3 loop is CAWSVAQAYNQPQHF. The CDR3 region has the DNA TGTGCCTGGAGTGTAGCACAGGCGTACAATCAGCCCCAGCATTTT.

The rearrangement uses TRBV27 and TRBJ1-3; 8 nucleotides agree with TRBD1. CDR1 is MNHEY, CDR2 SMNVEV, per germline (reference sequence). The CDR3 contains 15 residues. J gave up 0 bases and V 5 bases, and 3 bases lay outside the gene matches. The chain's CDR3 is CASSRDRSSGNTIYF. DNA for the CDR3: TGTGCCAGCAGTCGGGACAGGAGCTCTGGAAACACCATATATTTT.

To note about this clone: The sample has other DNA sequences that encode this CDR3 too. V gene TRBV5-4 combines with J gene TRBJ2-7; 7 positions agree with TRBD1. The ends lost 3 bases at V and 2 bases at J; junction bases unmatched: 5. Germline V CDR1 and CDR2: SGHNT, YYREEE (reference sequence). The CDR3 has 14 residues. This chain's CDR3 is CASSSGTVTYEQYF. The CDR3 coding sequence is TGTGCCAGCAGCTCCGGGACAGTGACCTACGAGCAGTACTTC.

V is TRBV5-6 and J is TRBJ2-1; 11 nucleotides align to TRBD2. This CDR3 has 19 residues. Per the germline V gene, CDR1 is SGHDT and CDR2 is YYEEEE. The V gene end was trimmed by 0 bases and the J gene end by 0 bases; junction bases not matched to a gene: 8. This CDR3 reads CASSLASSGRLSSYNEQFF. CDR3 bases: TGTGCCAGCAGCTTGGCGTCTAGCGGGAGGCTTAGCTCCTACAATGAGCAGTTCTTC.

As to this clone: At one of its ends the junction is not consistent with the germline gene, which may arise from a read error. The genes are TRBV29-1 and TRBJ2-4; a possible D gene is TRBD2 (5 bases). Looked up from germline, CDR1 is SQVTM and CDR2 is ANQGSEA. This CDR3 is built from 16 residues. The CDR3 here is CSVEDQSGFYKNSQYF. CDR3 sequence (DNA): TGCAGCGTTGAAGATCAATCGGGGTTCTACAAAAACAGTCAGTACTTC.

The V gene is TRBV6-6, the J gene TRBJ1-2, with TRBD1 matching 10 bases. V lost 2 bases to trimming and J lost 8 bases; unmatched junction nucleotides: 11. This CDR3 spans 16 amino acids. Germline CDR1 MNHNY, CDR2 SVGAGI (reference sequence). CDR3 nucleotides: TGTGCCAGCAGTTACGGGGGGGACAGGGGTGTCGCGGGCTACACCTTC. Residues: CASSYGGDRGVAGYTF.

This clone was counted once. J is TRBJ2-5 and V is TRBV9, with D maybe TRBD1 (6 bases). Gene TRBJ2-7 matches the end of the DNA better, so the J call may be wrong. CDR1 is SGDLS and CDR2 is YYNGEE in the germline V gene. The CDR3 runs to 17 residues. The CDR3 nucleotides read TGTGCCAGCAGCGTAGGTCCCGGACAGCTTAACTCCTACGAGCAGTACTTC. Translating it yields CASSVGPGQLNSYEQYF.

The chain employs TRBV11-3 and TRBJ2-1, with D perhaps matching TRBD2 (5 bases). Germline V gives CDR1 SGHNT, CDR2 YENEEA. This CDR3 comprises 13 residues. Trimming took off 1 base at V and 12 bases at J, with 13 bases between the two ends. CDR3 nucleotides: TGTGCCAGCAGCTTAGGGACGAGCGGCCGGCAGTTCTTC. This codes for CASSLGTSGRQFF.